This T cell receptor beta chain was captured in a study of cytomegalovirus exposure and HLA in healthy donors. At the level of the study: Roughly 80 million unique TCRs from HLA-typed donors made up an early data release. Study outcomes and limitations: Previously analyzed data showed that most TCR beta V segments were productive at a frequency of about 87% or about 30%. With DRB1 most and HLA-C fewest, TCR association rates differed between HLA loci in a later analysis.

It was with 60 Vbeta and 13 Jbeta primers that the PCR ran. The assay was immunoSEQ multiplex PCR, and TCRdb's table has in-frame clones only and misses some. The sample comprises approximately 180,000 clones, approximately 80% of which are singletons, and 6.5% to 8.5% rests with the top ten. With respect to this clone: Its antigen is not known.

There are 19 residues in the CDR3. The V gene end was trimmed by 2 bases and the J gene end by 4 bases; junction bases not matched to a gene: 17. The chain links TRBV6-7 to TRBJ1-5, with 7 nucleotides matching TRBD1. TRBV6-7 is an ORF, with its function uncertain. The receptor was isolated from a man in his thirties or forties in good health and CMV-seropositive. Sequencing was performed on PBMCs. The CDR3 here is CASSYQLQGTKPLNQPQHF. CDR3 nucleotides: TGTGCCAGCAGTTACCAACTACAGGGGACCAAACCTTTAAATCAGCCCCAGCATTTT.